A single T cell receptor (beta chain) is shown here with its context. The source of the sample is a study of cytomegalovirus exposure and HLA in healthy donors. Sequenced by immunoSEQ multiplex PCR; TCRdb stores in-frame clones only, minus some. The table records about 120,000 clones, about 82% of them present only once. V lost 6 bases, J lost 0 bases, and 18 bases lay in between. Germline V gene data show CDR1 as MNHEY and CDR2 as SMNVEV (reference sequence). The CDR3 loop spans 17 amino acids. The receptor comes from a man between 18 and 35 years old in good health and CMV-seronegative. The sample was PBMCs. The J gene is TRBJ2-1, the V gene TRBV27, with a tentative D call TRBD1 (5 bases). CDR3 in DNA: TGTGCCAGCAGCAGAAAGATCGGACATTACTCCTACAATGAGCAGTTCTTC. It is translated as CASSRKIGHYSYNEQFF.